The rows below give T cell receptor beta chains drawn from one sample of a study of shared clonotypes between healthy human individuals. Sequencing was performed with immunoSEQ multiplex PCR; in TCRdb, only in-frame clones are kept and a portion is missing. The sample holds millions of clones, more than 80% seen once. Sequencing used naive CD4+ T cells sorted from blood. These receptors came from a man aged 18 to 30 in good health. Both conserved end residues are part of each CDR3. The D gene is left open where the match is weak. For some rows the clone size is stated as once, few or many, or as a class when expanded; others skip it.

clone size,J gene,V gene,D gene,CDR3 DNA,CDR3 protein
once,TRBJ2-2,TRBV11-2,NA,TGTGCCAGCAGCTCGAACAGAAACACCGGGGAGCTGTTTTTT,CASSSNRNTGELFF
NA,TRBJ2-5,TRBV20-1,NA,TGTCCGATCCAAGAGACCCAGTACTTC,CPIQETQYF
NA,TRBJ2-7,TRBV5-1,NA,TGCGCCAGCATCGATGACGCCTACGAGCAGTACTTC,CASIDDAYEQYF
NA,TRBJ2-2,TRBV5-4,TRBD1,TGTGCCAGCAGCTTGTCCGGACAGGGAGGAGCCGGGGAGCTGTTTTTT,CASSLSGQGGAGELFF
NA,TRBJ1-5,TRBV19,NA,TGTGCCAGTAATCGGAGCAATCAGCCCCAGCATTTT,CASNRSNQPQHF
NA,TRBJ2-3,TRBV2,NA,TGTGCCAGCAGTGCGGAGCTGGATACGCAGTATTTT,CASSAELDTQYF
NA,TRBJ2-7,TRBV10-3,NA,TGTGCCATCTCGAGACAGGTAAACTCCTACGAGCAGTACTTC,CAISRQVNSYEQYF
NA,TRBJ2-4,TRBV2,NA,TGTGCCAGCAGTGACGTCTTATGGGTCTCTCAAAACATTCAGTACTTC,CASSDVLWVSQNIQYF
NA,TRBJ2-7,TRBV7-2,NA,TGTGCCAGCAGCTTAAGTATAAACGAGCAGTACTTC,CASSLSINEQYF
NA,TRBJ1-2,TRBV5-6,NA,TGTGCCAGCAGCTCAAATTTGGGATACGGAGACTATGGCTACACCTTC,CASSSNLGYGDYGYTF